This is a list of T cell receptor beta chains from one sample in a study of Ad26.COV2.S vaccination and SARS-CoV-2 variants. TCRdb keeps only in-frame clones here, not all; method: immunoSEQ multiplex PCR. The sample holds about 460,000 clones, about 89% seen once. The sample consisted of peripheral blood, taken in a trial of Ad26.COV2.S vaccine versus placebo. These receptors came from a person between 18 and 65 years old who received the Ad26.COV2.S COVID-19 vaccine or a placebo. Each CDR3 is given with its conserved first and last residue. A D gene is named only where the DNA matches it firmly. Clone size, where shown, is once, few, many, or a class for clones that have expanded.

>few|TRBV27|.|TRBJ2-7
TGTGCCAGCAGTCCCGATCTTTACGAGCAGTACTTC
CASSPDLYEQYF
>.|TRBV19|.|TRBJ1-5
TGTGCCAGTAGTATTGGGTTAGTTAGCAATCAGCCCCAGCATTTT
CASSIGLVSNQPQHF
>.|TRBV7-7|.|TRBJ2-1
TGTGCTAGCAGTGCAGATGTTGGTGAGCAGTTCTTC
CASSADVGEQFF
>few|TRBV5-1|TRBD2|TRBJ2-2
TGCGCCAGCAGCTTACTAGCGACCACCGGGGAGCTGTTTTTT
CASSLLATTGELFF
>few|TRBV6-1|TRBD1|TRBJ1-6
TGTGCCAGCAGTGCAAACAGGGGTGGCTCCTATAATTCACCCCTCCACTTT
CASSANRGGSYNSPLHF
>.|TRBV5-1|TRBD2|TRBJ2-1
TGCGCCAGCAGCTTGGGGGGACTAGCGCGCTCCTACAATGAGCAGTTCTTC
CASSLGGLARSYNEQFF
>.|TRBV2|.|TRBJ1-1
TGTGCCAGCAGTGGAGAGGTTTTAGTTGGAGCTTTCTTT
CASSGEVLVGAFF
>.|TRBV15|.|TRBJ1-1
TGTGCCACCAGCAGATTGATGAACACTGAAGCTTTCTTT
CATSRLMNTEAFF
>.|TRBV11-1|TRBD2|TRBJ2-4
TGTGCCAGCAGCTTAGAACTAGCGGGAGCCAAAAACATTCAGTACTTC
CASSLELAGAKNIQYF
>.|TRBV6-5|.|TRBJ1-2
TGTGCCAGCAGTTACGAAGATCCGGGGCTTGGAGGCTACACCTTC
CASSYEDPGLGGYTF
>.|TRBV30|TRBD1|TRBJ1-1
TGTGCCTGGAGTGTACGTTTTAAAGGGGGCGCGGGCACTGAAGCTTTCTTT
CAWSVRFKGGAGTEAFF
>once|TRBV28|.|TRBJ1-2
TGTGCCAGCAGTTTATGGGGGAGTGCTAACTATGGCTACACCTTC
CASSLWGSANYGYTF
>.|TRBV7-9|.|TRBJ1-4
TGTGCCAGCAGCACAAGTACTCAGGGCGGAGATGAAAAACTGTTTTTT
CASSTSTQGGDEKLFF
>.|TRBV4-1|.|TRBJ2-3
TGCGCCAGCAGCCGGACTAGCACAGATACGCAGTATTTT
CASSRTSTDTQYF
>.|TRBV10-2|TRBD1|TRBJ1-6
TGCGCCAGCAGCTGGACAGGGAATTCACCCCTCCACTTT
CASSWTGNSPLHF
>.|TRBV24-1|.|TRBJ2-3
TGTGCCACCAGTGATTTCCGGGGCGCGACAGATACGCAGTATTTT
CATSDFRGATDTQYF
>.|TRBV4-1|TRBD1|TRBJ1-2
TGCGCCAGCAGCCAAGTGATACCCCGATACAGGGGACATGGCTACACCTTC
CASSQVIPRYRGHGYTF
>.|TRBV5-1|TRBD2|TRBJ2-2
TGCGCCAGCAGCTACGTAGCGGGAGGAACCGGGGAGCTGTTTTTT
CASSYVAGGTGELFF
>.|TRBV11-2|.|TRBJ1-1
TGTGCCAGCAGCTTAGAGGCGGGGGCAGGTGAAGCTTTCTTT
CASSLEAGAGEAFF
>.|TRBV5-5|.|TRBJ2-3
TGTGCCAGCAGCTTCGCAGCGTGGGATTTGGGAGATACGCAGTATTTT
CASSFAAWDLGDTQYF
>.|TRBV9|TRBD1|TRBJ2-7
TGTGCCAGCAGCCCTAGGACAGGGGCGGTCGAGCAGTACTTC
CASSPRTGAVEQYF
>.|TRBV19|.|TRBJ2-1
TGTGCCAGTAGTCTCCGGGACAATGAGCAGTTCTTC
CASSLRDNEQFF
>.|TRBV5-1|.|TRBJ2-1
TGCGCCAGCAGCCAAAACCAGGTACTCAATGAGCAGTTCTTC
CASSQNQVLNEQFF
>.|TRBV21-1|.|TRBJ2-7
TGTGCCAGCAGAGATGAGGTCAGAGGCGAGCAGTACTTC
CASRDEVRGEQYF
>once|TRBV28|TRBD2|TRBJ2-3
TGTGCCAGCGGGACTAGCGGGAGAACAGATACGCAGTATTTT
CASGTSGRTDTQYF